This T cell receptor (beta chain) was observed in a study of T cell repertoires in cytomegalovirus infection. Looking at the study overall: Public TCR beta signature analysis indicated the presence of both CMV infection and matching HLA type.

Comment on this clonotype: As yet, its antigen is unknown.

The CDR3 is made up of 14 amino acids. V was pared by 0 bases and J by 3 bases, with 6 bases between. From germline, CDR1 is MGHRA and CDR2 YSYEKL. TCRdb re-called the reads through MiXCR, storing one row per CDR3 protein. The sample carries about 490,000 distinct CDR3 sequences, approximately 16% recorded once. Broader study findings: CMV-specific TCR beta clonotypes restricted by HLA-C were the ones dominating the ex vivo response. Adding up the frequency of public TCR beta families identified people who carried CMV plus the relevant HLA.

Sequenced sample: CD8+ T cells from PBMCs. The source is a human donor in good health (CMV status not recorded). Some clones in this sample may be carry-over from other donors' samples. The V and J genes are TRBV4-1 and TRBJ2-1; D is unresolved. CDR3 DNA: TGCGCCAGCAGCCAAGATGTGGGCTACAATGAGCAGTTCTTC. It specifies CASSQDVGYNEQFF.